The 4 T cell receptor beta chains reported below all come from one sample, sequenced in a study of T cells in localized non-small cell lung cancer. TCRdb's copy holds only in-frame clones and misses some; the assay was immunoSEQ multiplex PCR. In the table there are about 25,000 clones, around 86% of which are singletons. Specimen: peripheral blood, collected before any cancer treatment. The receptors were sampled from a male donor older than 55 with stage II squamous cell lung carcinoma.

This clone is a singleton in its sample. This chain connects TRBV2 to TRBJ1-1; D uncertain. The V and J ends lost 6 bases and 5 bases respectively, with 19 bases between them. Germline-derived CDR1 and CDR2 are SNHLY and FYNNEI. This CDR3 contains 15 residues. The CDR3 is CASSPLGRRETEAFF. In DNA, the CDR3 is TGTGCCAGCAGCCCCCTGGGCCGGCGGGAGACTGAAGCTTTCTTT.

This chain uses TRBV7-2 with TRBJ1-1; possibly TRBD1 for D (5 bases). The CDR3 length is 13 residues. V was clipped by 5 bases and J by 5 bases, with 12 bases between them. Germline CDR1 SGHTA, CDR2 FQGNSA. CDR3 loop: CASSMGRSTEAFF. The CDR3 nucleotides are TGTGCCAGCAGCATGGGACGGTCGACTGAAGCTTTCTTT.

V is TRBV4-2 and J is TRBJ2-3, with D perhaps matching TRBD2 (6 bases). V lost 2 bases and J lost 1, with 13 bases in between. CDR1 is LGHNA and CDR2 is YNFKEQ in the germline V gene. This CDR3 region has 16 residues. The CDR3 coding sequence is TGTGCCAGCAGCCAACCCTCCGGGACTGGCACAGATACGCAGTATTTT. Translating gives CASSQPSGTGTDTQYF.

CDR3 in amino acids: CASSFRAPRSYEQYF. CDR3 DNA sequence: TGTGCCAGCAGTTTCCGAGCGCCTCGCTCCTACGAGCAGTACTTC. The rearrangement uses TRBV28 and TRBJ2-7; D remains unclear. Germline V gives CDR1 MDHEN, CDR2 SYDVKM. CDR3 length: 15 amino acids. The V gene lost 3 bases and the J gene lost 0 bases, with 12 bases spanning the gap.